The table lists the clone carrying this T cell receptor beta chain with many counts. The antigen is not known. V was trimmed by 2 bases and J by 3 bases, leaving 12 bases between them. The CDR3 consists of 14 residues. Germline-derived CDR1 and CDR2 are SGHRS and YFSETQ. The entry originates in a study of human T cells and chemical hapten exposure. Study background: Enrolled patients were predominantly female and had alopecia areata, totalis or universalis.

Each CDR3 protein gets one entry after TCRdb re-called the RACE reads with MiXCR. The sample holds roughly 100,000 distinct CDR3 sequences, 10% to 13% seen once. Time point defined: pre-sensitization, week 0. Stated treatment: therapeutic diphenylcyclopropenone sensitization with weekly scalp DPC. Prior to application of each patch test, blood was drawn. Study-level results: Large CDR3 similarity clusters arose significantly more often from expanded TCRs than from controls. There was a positive correlation between PT1 expanded TCR counts and patch test score.

The material sequenced was whole blood, taken in connection with sensitization to the hapten diphenylcyclopropenone (DPC). The clonotype comes from a woman aged 55-69 years with alopecia areata. Some clones in this sample may be carry-over from other donors' samples. This sequence joins TRBV5-1 and TRBJ2-7; D possibly corresponds to TRBD1 (6 bases). The CDR3 sequence is CASSFEGHIYEQYF. The CDR3 bases are TGCGCCAGCAGCTTCGAGGGACATATCTACGAGCAGTACTTC.